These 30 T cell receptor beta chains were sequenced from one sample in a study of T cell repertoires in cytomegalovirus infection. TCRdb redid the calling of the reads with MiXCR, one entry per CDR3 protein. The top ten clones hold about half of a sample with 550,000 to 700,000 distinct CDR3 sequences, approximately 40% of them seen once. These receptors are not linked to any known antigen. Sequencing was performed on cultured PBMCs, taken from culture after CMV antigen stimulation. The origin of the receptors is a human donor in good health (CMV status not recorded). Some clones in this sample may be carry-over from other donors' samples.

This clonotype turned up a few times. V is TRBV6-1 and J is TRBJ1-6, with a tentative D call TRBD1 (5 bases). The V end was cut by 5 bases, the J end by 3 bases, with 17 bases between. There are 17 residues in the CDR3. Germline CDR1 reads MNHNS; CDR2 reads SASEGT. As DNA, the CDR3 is TGTGCCAGCAGTCAGAGGCAGGGTCGAGGCTATAATTCACCCCTCCACTTT. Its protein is CASSQRQGRGYNSPLHF.

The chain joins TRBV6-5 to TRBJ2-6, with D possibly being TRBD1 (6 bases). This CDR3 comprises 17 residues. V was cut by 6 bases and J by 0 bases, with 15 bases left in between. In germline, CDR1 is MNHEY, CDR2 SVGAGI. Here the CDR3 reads CASRKTPRGSGANVLTF. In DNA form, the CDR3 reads TGTGCCAGCAGGAAGACCCCCAGGGGCTCTGGGGCCAACGTCCTGACTTTC.

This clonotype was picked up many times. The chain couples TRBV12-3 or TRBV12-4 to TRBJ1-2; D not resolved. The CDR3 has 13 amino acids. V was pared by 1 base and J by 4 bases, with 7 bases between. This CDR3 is CASSLGGSYGYTF. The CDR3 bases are TGTGCCAGCAGTTTAGGAGGATCCTATGGCTACACCTTC.

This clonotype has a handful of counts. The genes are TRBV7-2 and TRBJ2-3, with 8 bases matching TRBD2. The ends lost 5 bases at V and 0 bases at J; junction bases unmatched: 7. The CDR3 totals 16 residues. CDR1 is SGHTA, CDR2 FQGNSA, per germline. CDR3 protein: CASSPRSGGSTDTQYF. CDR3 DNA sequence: TGTGCCAGCAGCCCGCGGAGCGGGGGAAGCACAGATACGCAGTATTTT. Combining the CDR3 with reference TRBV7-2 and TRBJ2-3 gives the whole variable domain GAGVSQSPSNKVTEKGKDVELRCDPISGHTALYWYRQSLGQGLEFLIYFQGNSAPDKSGLPSDRFSAERTGGSVSTLTIQRTQQEDSAVYLCASSPRSGGSTDTQYFGPGTRLTVL.

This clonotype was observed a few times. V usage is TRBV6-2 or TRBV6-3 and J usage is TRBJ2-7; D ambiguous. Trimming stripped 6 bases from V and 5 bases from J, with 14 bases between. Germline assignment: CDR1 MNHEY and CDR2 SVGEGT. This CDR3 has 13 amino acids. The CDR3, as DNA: TGTGCCAGCAGACACACGGCGGATAACGAGCAGTACTTC. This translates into CASRHTADNEQYF.

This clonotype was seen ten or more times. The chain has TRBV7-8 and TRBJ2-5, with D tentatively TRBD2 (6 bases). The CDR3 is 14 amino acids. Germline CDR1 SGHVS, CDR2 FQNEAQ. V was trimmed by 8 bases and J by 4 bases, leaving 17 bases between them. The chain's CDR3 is CASRDSWRIETQYF. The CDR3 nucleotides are TGTGCCAGCCGGGACTCCTGGAGGATAGAGACCCAGTACTTC.

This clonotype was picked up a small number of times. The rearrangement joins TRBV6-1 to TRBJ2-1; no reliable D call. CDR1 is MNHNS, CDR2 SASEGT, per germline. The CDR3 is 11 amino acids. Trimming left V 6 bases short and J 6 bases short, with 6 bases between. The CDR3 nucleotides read TGTGCCAGCAGAGAACTCAATGAGCAGTTCTTC. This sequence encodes CASRELNEQFF.

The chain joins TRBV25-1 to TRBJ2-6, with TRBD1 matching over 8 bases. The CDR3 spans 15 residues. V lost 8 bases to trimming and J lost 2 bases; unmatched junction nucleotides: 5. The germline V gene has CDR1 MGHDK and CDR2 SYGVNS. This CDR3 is CASRKQGAGANVLTF. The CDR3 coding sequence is TGTGCCAGCCGAAAACAGGGGGCTGGGGCCAACGTCCTGACTTTC.

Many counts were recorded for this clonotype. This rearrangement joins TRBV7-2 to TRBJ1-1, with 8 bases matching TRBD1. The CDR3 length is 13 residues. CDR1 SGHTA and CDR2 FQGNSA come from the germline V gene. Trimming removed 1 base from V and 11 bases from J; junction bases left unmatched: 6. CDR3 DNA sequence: TGTGCCAGCAGCTTAGACTTGACAGGGGTCGCTTTCTTT. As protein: CASSLDLTGVAFF.

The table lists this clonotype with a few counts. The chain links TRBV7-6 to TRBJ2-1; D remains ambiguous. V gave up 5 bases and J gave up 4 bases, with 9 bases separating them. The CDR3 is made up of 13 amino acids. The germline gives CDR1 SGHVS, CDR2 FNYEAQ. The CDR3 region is CASSQTKYNEQFF. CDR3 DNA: TGTGCCAGCAGCCAAACAAAGTACAATGAGCAGTTCTTC.

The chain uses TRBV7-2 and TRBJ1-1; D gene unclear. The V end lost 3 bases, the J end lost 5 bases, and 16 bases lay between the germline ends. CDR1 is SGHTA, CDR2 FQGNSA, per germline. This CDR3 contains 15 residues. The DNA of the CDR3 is TGTGCCAGCAGCTTTTGGGGAGGGCGAGAGACTGAAGCTTTCTTT. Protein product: CASSFWGGRETEAFF.

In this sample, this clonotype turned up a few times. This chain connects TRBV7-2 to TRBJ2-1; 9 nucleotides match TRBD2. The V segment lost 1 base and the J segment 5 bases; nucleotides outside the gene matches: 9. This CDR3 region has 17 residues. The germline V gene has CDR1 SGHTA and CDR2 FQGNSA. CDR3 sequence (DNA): TGTGCCAGCAGCTTAGATGTCTGGGCTAGCGGGGACAATGAGCAGTTCTTC. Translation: CASSLDVWASGDNEQFF.

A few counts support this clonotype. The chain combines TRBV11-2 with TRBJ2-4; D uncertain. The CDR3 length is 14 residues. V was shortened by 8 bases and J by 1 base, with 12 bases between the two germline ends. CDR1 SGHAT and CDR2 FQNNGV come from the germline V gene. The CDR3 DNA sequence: TGTGCCAGCTCTGCCCTCCGGGCCAAAAACATTCAGTACTTC. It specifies CASSALRAKNIQYF.

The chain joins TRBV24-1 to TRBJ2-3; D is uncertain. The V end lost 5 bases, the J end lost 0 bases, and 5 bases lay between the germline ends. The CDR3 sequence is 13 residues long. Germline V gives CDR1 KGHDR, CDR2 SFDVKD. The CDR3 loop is CATSGGSTDTQYF. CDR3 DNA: TGTGCCACCAGTGGGGGTAGCACAGATACGCAGTATTTT.

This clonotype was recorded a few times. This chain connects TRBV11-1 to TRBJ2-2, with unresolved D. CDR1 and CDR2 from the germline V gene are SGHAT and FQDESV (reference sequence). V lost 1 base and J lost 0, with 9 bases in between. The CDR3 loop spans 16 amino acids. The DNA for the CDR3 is TGTGCCAGCAGCTTAGGGCCTTACGCGAACACCGGGGAGCTGTTTTTT. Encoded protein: CASSLGPYANTGELFF.

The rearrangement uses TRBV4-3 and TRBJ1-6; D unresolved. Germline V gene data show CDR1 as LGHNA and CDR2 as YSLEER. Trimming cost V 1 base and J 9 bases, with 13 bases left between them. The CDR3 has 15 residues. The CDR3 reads CASSQAVGSGSPLHF. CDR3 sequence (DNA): TGCGCCAGCAGCCAAGCGGTGGGTTCGGGTTCACCCCTCCACTTT.

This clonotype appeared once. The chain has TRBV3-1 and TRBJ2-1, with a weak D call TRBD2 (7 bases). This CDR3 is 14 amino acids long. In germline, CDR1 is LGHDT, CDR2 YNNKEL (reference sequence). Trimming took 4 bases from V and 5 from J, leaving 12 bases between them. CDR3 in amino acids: CASSRGAGDNEQFF. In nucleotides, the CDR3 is TGTGCCAGCAGCCGGGGGGCGGGAGACAATGAGCAGTTCTTC.

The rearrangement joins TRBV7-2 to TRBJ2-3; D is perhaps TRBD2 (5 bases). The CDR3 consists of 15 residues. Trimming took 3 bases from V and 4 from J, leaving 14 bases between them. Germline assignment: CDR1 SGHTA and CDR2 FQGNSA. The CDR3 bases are TGTGCCAGCAGCTTTGTCCGGGGTTTAGCAGATACGCAGTATTTT. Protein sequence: CASSFVRGLADTQYF. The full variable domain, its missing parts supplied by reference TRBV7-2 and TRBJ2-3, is GAGVSQSPSNKVTEKGKDVELRCDPISGHTALYWYRQSLGQGLEFLIYFQGNSAPDKSGLPSDRFSAERTGGSVSTLTIQRTQQEDSAVYLCASSFVRGLADTQYFGPGTRLTVL.

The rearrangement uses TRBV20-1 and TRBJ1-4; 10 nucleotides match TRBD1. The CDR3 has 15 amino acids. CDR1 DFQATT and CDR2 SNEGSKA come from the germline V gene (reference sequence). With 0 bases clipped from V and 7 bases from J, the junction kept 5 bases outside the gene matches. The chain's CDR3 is CSARDRDRGLEKLFF. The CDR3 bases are TGCAGTGCTAGAGATCGGGACAGGGGACTTGAAAAACTGTTTTTT.

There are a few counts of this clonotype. DNA of the CDR3: TGTGCCAGCGGGGGACAGGGAAATGAGCAGTTCTTC. Translation: CASGGQGNEQFF. V usage is TRBV7-7 and J usage is TRBJ2-1; 9 nucleotides line up with TRBD1. V trimming: 8 bases; J trimming: 7 bases; junction bases outside the gene matches: 3. This CDR3 has 12 residues. In germline, CDR1 is SSHAT, CDR2 FNYEAQ (reference sequence).

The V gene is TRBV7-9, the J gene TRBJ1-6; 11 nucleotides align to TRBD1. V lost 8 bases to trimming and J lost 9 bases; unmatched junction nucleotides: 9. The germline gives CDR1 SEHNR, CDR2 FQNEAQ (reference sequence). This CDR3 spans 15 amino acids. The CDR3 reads CASGQGAYPGSPLHF. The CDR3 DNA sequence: TGTGCCAGCGGACAGGGGGCATATCCTGGTTCACCCCTCCACTTT.

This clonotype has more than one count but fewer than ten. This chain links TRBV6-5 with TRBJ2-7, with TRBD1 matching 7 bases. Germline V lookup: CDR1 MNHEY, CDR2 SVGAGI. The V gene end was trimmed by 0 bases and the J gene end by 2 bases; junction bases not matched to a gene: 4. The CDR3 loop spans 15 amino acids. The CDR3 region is CASSYSEQGTYEQYF. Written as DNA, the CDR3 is TGTGCCAGCAGTTACTCGGAACAGGGGACCTACGAGCAGTACTTC.

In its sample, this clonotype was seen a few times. CDR3 in DNA: TGCAGTGCGGCCGGCTGGCAGGGGGAAGAGACCCAGTACTTC. It translates to CSAAGWQGEETQYF. The V call is TRBV20-1, the J call TRBJ2-5; 7 bases map to TRBD1. The CDR3 has 14 amino acids. V dropped 6 bases and J dropped 3; count of bases not matched to a gene: 10. Germline V CDR1 and CDR2: DFQATT, SNEGSKA (reference sequence).

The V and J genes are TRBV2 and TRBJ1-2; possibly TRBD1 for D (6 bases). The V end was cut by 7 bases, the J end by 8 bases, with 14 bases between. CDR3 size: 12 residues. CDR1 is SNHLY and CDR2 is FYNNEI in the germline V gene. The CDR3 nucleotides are TGTGCCAGCAACAGGGTTGCCCTCGGCTACACCTTC. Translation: CASNRVALGYTF.

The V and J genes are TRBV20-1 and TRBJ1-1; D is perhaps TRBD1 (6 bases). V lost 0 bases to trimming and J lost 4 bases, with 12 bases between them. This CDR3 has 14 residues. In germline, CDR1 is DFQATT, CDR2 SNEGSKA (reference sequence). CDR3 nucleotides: TGCAGTGCTAGAGAACCGGGGGCGGGCACTGAAGCTTTCTTT. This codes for CSAREPGAGTEAFF.

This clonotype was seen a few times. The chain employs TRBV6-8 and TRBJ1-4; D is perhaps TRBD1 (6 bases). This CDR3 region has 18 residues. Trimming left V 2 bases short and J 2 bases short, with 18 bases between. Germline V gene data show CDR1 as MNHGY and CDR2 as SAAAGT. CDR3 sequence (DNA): TGTGCCAGCAGTTACGAAGTGGACAGCCAGCACACTAATGAAAAACTGTTTTTT. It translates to CASSYEVDSQHTNEKLFF.

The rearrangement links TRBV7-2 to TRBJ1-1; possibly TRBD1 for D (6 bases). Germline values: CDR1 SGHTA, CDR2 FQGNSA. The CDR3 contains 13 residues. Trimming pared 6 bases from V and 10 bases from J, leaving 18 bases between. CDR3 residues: CASSPTGPRAAFF. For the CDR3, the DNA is TGTGCCAGCAGTCCGACAGGCCCACGAGCAGCTTTCTTT.

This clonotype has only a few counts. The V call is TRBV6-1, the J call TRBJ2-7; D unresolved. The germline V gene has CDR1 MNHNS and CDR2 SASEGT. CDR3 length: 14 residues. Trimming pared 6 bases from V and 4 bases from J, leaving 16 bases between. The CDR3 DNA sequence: TGTGCCAGCAGGAATCCTCCCTGGGGTTACGAGCAGTACTTC. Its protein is CASRNPPWGYEQYF.

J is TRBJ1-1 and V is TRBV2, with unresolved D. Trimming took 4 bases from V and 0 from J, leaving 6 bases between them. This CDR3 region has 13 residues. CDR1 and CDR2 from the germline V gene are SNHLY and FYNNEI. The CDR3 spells CASSVGLNTEAFF. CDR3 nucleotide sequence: TGTGCCAGCAGTGTGGGCCTGAACACTGAAGCTTTCTTT.

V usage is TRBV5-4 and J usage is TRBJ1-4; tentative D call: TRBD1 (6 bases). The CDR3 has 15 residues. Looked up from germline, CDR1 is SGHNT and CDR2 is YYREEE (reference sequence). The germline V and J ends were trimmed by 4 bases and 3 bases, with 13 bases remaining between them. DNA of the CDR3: TGTGCCAGCAGCCCCACAGGGCGGTCTAATGAAAAACTGTTTTTT. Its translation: CASSPTGRSNEKLFF.